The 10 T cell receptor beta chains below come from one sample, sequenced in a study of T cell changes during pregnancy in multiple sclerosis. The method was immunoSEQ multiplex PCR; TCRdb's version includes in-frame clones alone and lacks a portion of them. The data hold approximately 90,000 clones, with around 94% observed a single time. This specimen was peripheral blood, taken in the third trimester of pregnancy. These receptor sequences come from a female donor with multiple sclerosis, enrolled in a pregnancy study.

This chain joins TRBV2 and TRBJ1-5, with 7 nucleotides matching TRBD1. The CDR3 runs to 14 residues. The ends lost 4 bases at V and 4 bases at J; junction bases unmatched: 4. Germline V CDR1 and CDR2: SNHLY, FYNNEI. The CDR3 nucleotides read TGTGCCAGCAGTGGGGGACAGCGTAATCAGCCCCAGCATTTT. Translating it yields CASSGGQRNQPQHF.

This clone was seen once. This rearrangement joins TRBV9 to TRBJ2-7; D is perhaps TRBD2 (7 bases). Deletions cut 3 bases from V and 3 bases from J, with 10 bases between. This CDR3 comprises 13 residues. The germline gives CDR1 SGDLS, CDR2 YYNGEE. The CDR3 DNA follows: TGTGCCAGCAGCGGGGGAGGGGGCTACGAGCAGTACTTC. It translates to CASSGGGGYEQYF.

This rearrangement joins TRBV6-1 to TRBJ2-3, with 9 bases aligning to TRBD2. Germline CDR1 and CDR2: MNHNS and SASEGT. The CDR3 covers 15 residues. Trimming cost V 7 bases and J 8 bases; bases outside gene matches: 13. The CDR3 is CASMKMREGAATQYF. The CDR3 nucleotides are TGTGCCAGCATGAAAATGCGGGAGGGGGCAGCTACGCAGTATTTT.

CDR3: CASSLRPRGFYNEQFF. In DNA, the CDR3 is TGTGCCAGCAGCTTACGGCCTAGGGGGTTTTACAATGAGCAGTTCTTC. The chain carries TRBV7-6 and TRBJ2-1; D might be TRBD1 (6 bases). Trimming took off 2 bases at V and 4 bases at J, with 15 bases between the two ends. Looked up from germline, CDR1 is SGHVS and CDR2 is FNYEAQ. This CDR3 region has 16 residues.

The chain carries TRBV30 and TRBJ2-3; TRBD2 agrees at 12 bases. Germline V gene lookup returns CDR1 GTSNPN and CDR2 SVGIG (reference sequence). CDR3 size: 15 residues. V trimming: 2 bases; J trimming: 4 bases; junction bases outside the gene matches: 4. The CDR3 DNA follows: TGTGCCTGGAGTACAACTAGCGGGAGGTCAGATACGCAGTATTTT. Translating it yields CAWSTTSGRSDTQYF. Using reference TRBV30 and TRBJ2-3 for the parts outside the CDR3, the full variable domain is SQTIHQWPATLVQPVGSPLSLECTVEGTSNPNLYWYRQAAGRGLQLLFYSVGIGQISSEVPQNLSASRPQDRQFILSSKKLLLSDSGFYLCAWSTTSGRSDTQYFGPGTRLTVL.

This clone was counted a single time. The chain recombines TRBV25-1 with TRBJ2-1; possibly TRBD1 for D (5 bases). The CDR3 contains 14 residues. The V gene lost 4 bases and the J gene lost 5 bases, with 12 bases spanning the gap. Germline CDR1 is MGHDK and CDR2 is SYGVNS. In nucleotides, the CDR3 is TGTGCCAGCAGTGGGAGAGACAGAAACAATGAGCAGTTCTTC. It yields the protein CASSGRDRNNEQFF.

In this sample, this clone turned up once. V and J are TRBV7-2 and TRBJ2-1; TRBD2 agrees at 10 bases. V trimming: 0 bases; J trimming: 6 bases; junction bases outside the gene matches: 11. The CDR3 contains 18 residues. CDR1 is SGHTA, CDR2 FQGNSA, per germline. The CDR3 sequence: CASSLALVAGGRGNEQFF. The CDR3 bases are TGTGCCAGCAGCTTAGCGCTCGTAGCGGGAGGCCGGGGCAATGAGCAGTTCTTC. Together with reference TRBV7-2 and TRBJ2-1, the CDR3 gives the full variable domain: GAGVSQSPSNKVTEKGKDVELRCDPISGHTALYWYRQSLGQGLEFLIYFQGNSAPDKSGLPSDRFSAERTGGSVSTLTIQRTQQEDSAVYLCASSLALVAGGRGNEQFFGPGTRLTVL.

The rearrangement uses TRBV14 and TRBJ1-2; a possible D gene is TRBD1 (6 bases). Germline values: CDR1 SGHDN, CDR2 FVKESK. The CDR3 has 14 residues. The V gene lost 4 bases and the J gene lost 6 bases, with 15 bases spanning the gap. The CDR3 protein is CASSRRDTLDGYTF. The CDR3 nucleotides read TGTGCCAGCAGCCGACGGGACACCCTTGATGGCTACACCTTC.

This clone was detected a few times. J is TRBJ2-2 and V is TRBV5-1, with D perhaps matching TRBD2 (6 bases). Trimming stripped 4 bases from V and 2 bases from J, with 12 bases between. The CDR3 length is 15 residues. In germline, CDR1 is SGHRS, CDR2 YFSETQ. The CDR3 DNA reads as TGCGCCAGCAGCGGCAGCGGGCGAAACACCGGGGAGCTGTTTTTT. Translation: CASSGSGRNTGELFF.

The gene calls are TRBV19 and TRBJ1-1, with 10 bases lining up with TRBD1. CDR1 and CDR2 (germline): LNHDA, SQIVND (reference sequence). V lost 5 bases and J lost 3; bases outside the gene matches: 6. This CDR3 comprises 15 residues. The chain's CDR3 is CASSVTGGGDTEAFF. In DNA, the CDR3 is TGTGCCAGTAGTGTGACAGGGGGCGGGGACACTGAAGCTTTCTTT.